The sequence of this TCR beta chain was determined in a study of cytomegalovirus exposure and HLA in healthy donors. Study in general: For the 300 to 450 genotyped donors, over 80% fell within the Caucasian-associated ancestry cluster.

Remarks on this clone: Its antigen is not identified.

Vbeta (60) and Jbeta (13) primers were used in the PCR. The authors' processing: Later reanalysis found 70 million to 95 million unique TCR beta chains, 10 million to 12 million of them shared. Assay: immunoSEQ multiplex PCR; the TCRdb copy retains only in-frame clones and omits some. V and J calls and clone size follow that table, whereas D and trimming were derived from the DNA. The sample has some 75,000 clones; the top ten hold approximately 0.78%. Findings of the study overall: In a later analysis, HLA-associated TCR beta chains were more clonally expanded than equally common others. On later analysis, the bulk of CMV-associated TCR beta chains appeared to be HLA-restricted.

Trimming removed 10 bases from V and 4 bases from J; junction bases left unmatched: 4. The CDR3 is 12 amino acids. The germline V gene has CDR1 WSHSY and CDR2 SAAADI. This receptor was taken from a boy between 10 and 17 years old in good health and CMV-seronegative. The sequenced sample consisted of PBMCs. The V gene is TRBV10-2, the J gene TRBJ1-2; 9 positions agree with TRBD1. DNA of the CDR3: TGCGCCATTAGGGACAGGGTCTATGGCTACACCTTC. It translates to CAIRDRVYGYTF.